This TCR beta chain was documented in a study of post-analysis software for immune sequencing data. Overall study findings and caveats: In patients, TRBV5-6, TRBV5-1 and TRBV20-1 belonged to five TRBV segments found more frequently than in controls.

The CDR3 extends over 17 amino acids. Germline V CDR1 and CDR2: DFQATT, SNEGSKA (reference sequence). Losses at the gene ends were 1 base for V and 2 bases for J; bases not matched to a gene: 7. cDNA libraries of TCR beta carried unique molecular identifiers. TCRdb re-called the PCR reads with MiXCR, one entry per CDR3 protein. The sample yields under 900,000 distinct CDR3 sequences, 53% seen once. Remarks on this clonotype: Its antigen remains unknown.

This TCR came from a girl between 10 and 17 years old with multiple sclerosis. The sequenced material came from blood. The rearrangement links TRBV20-1 to TRBJ2-3, with 12 nucleotides matching TRBD2. CDR3 sequence reads: CSARVDGLAGITDTQYF. In DNA form, the CDR3 reads TGCAGTGCTAGAGTTGACGGACTAGCGGGAATCACAGATACGCAGTATTTT.